A single sample is the source of the 3 T cell receptor beta chains below, sequenced in a study of blood T cell repertoires in COVID-19. Sequencing used immunoSEQ multiplex PCR; TCRdb keeps in-frame clones, though not all of them. The repertoire holds fewer than 300,000 clones, with around four fifths as singletons. The material sequenced was peripheral blood. These receptors originate from a man older than 75 with acute or convalescent COVID-19.

The chain recombines TRBV5-4 with TRBJ1-2; 7 nucleotides match TRBD1. In germline, CDR1 is SGHNT, CDR2 YYREEE (reference sequence). Trimming took 1 base from V and 3 from J; bases not matched to a gene: 3. The CDR3 is 14 residues long. The DNA for the CDR3 is TGTGCCAGCAGCTTGTCCCAGGGGGACTATGGCTACACCTTC. It translates to CASSLSQGDYGYTF. Using reference TRBV5-4 and TRBJ1-2 for the parts outside the CDR3, the full variable domain is ETGVTQSPTHLIKTRGQQVTLRCSSQSGHNTVSWYQQALGQGPQFIFQYYREEENGRGNFPPRFSGLQFPNYSSELNVNALELDDSALYLCASSLSQGDYGYTFGSGTRLTVV.

The rearrangement uses TRBV29-1 and TRBJ1-1, with D unclear. The CDR3 has 13 amino acids. V shed 6 bases and J shed 1 base, with 12 bases lying between them. CDR1 and CDR2 from the germline V gene are SQVTM and ANQGSEA. Here the CDR3 reads CSVHPTGNTEAFF. The CDR3 DNA reads as TGCAGCGTCCACCCGACGGGGAACACTGAAGCTTTCTTT.

The chain uses TRBV5-5 and TRBJ2-7; TRBD1 matches at 7 bases. Looked up from germline, CDR1 is SGHKS and CDR2 is YYEKEE (reference sequence). The CDR3 is 13 residues long. V lost 7 bases and J lost 3; bases outside the gene matches: 7. This CDR3 is CASGRDSYYEQYF. The CDR3 nucleotides are TGTGCCAGCGGCCGGGACAGTTACTACGAGCAGTACTTC.